This T cell receptor (beta chain) was profiled in a study of cytomegalovirus exposure and HLA in healthy donors. 60 Vbeta and 13 Jbeta primers were used in PCR. Using immunoSEQ multiplex PCR, the repertoire was profiled, and TCRdb retains in-frame clones only, with some absent. The sample has about 150,000 clones; roughly 80% are singletons. Sequencing was performed on PBMCs. The source is a woman in her thirties or forties in good health and CMV-seronegative.

For the CDR3, the DNA is TGTGCCTGGAGGGAAGGGACAGGGAAGCCGTATTTT. This gives the protein CAWREGTGKPYF. The chain couples TRBV30 to TRBJ2-3; 9 bases line up with TRBD1. Germline loops: CDR1 GTSNPN, CDR2 SVGIG (reference sequence). The CDR3 is 12 amino acids. V shed 3 bases and J 14 bases; nucleotides not matched to a gene: 9.